The next 10 T cell receptor beta chains were all read from a single sample in a study of naive and memory T cell subsets. The sample's treatment: skin biopsy from PPD injection site in Mantoux-positive individual. TCR cDNA received a 3' ligated oligonucleotide that carried a UMI. Four PCR rounds used nested alpha and beta constant region primers plus the SP2 primer. Each CDR3 protein gets one entry after TCRdb re-called the UMI-ligation and nested PCR reads with MiXCR. The repertoire holds roughly 36,000 distinct CDR3 sequences, with 8% to 13% as singletons. This specimen consisted of skin, obtained from a tuberculin skin test site. These receptors all come from an adult in good health.

This clonotype was picked up many times. The chain recombines TRBV7-2 with TRBJ2-3, with D possibly matching TRBD2 (5 bases). The germline V and J ends were trimmed by 3 bases and 4 bases, with 11 bases remaining between them. The CDR3 runs to 14 residues. The germline V gene encodes CDR1 SGHTA and CDR2 FQGNSA. Here the CDR3 DNA reads TGTGCCAGCAGCTTCGGAGGCTTCGCAGATACGCAGTATTTT. Its protein is CASSFGGFADTQYF.

This sequence joins TRBV18 and TRBJ2-7; TRBD1 aligns across 8 bases. Germline V gene sequence: CDR1 KGHSH, CDR2 LQKENI. The CDR3 length is 15 residues. Trimming at V came to 4 bases and at J to 3 bases, leaving 8 bases not matched to a gene. In DNA form, the CDR3 reads TGTGCCAGCTCACGATCGACAGGGGAAGTCTACGAGCAGTACTTC. Translated, it gives CASSRSTGEVYEQYF.

The V and J genes are TRBV12-3 or TRBV12-4 and TRBJ2-7; D gene unclear. V lost 2 bases to trimming and J lost 1 base, with 6 bases between them. The length of the CDR3 is 13 residues. For the CDR3, the DNA is TGTGCCAGCAGTTTACTCGGGTCCTACGAGCAGTACTTC. This translates into CASSLLGSYEQYF.

This clonotype occurred many times. This sequence joins TRBV10-1 and TRBJ2-3; 8 nucleotides match TRBD2. The CDR3 length is 15 residues. Germline values: CDR1 WNHNN, CDR2 SYGVQD (reference sequence). J was trimmed by 4 bases and V by 4 bases; bases with no gene match: 7. The CDR3 loop is CASSVAGGAADTQYF. CDR3 sequence (DNA): TGCGCCAGCAGTGTTGCCGGGGGGGCTGCAGATACGCAGTATTTT.

This clonotype has only a few counts. This chain connects TRBV19 to TRBJ2-3; TRBD2 might be the D (5 bases). With 9 bases removed from V and 0 bases from J, the gap between germline ends came to 13 bases. The CDR3 covers 14 residues. Germline V gives CDR1 LNHDA, CDR2 SQIVND (reference sequence). The DNA of the CDR3 is TGTGCCAGCCTGGACTCAGGTAGCACAGATACGCAGTATTTT. Translated, it gives CASLDSGSTDTQYF.

This clonotype was picked up many times. This sequence joins TRBV12-3 or TRBV12-4 and TRBJ1-1, with 8 bases fitting TRBD1. The V gene end was trimmed by 5 bases and the J gene end by 0 bases; junction bases not matched to a gene: 8. CDR3 length equals 16 residues. The CDR3 spells CASSRRTGFMNTEAFF. The CDR3 DNA sequence: TGTGCCAGCAGTCGCAGGACAGGGTTCATGAACACTGAAGCTTTCTTT.

This clonotype was detected many times. This chain joins TRBV6-5 and TRBJ2-4; tentatively, D is TRBD1 (6 bases). The CDR3 is 17 amino acids. Germline lookup yields CDR1 MNHEY and CDR2 SVGAGI. V lost 2 bases to trimming and J lost 4 bases, with 18 bases between them. DNA of the CDR3: TGTGCCAGCAGTTACCGTACCGCGGCAACAGGGAAAAACATTCAGTACTTC. This sequence encodes CASSYRTAATGKNIQYF.

This clonotype was seen only a few times. A clone one base away is much larger, so this may be a read error. CDR3 sequence: CSARWNTEAFF. CDR3 nucleotide sequence: TGCAGTGCTAGGTGGAACACTGAAGCTTTCTTT. The chain links TRBV20-1 to TRBJ1-1; D is unclear. The CDR3 has 11 amino acids. Trimming took 3 bases from V and 1 from J, leaving 3 bases between them. Germline loops: CDR1 DFQATT, CDR2 SNEGSKA (reference sequence).

This clonotype was counted at least ten times. The rearrangement joins TRBV6-1 to TRBJ1-1; no clear D gene. Germline V gene data show CDR1 as MNHNS and CDR2 as SASEGT. The CDR3 has 13 amino acids. V was clipped by 2 bases and J by 1 base, with 5 bases between them. The CDR3 region has the DNA TGTGCCAGCAGTGAACAGAAGAACACTGAAGCTTTCTTT. Translation gives CASSEQKNTEAFF.

This clonotype came up a few times. The chain couples TRBV30 to TRBJ2-5, with TRBD1 identical over 8 bases. Trimming at V came to 2 bases and at J to 6 bases, leaving 5 bases not matched to a gene. The CDR3 runs 13 residues. Germline loops: CDR1 GTSNPN, CDR2 SVGIG (reference sequence). For the CDR3, the DNA is TGTGCCTGGAGTAGTGGACAGGGCCAGACCCAGTACTTC. This gives the protein CAWSSGQGQTQYF. Filled out from reference TRBV30 and TRBJ2-5, the complete variable domain reads SQTIHQWPATLVQPVGSPLSLECTVEGTSNPNLYWYRQAAGRGLQLLFYSVGIGQISSEVPQNLSASRPQDRQFILSSKKLLLSDSGFYLCAWSSGQGQTQYFGPGTRLLVL.